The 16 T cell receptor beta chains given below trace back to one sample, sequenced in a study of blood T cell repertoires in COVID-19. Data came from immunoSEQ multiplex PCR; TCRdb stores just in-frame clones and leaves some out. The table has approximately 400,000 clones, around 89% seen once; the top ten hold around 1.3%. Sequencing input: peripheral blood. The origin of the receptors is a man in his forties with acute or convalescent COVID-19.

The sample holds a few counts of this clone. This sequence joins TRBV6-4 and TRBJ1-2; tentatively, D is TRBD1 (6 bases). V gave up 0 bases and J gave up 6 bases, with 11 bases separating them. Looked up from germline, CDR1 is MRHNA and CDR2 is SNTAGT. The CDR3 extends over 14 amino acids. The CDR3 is CASSDSQGLNGYTF. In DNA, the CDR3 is TGTGCCAGCAGTGACTCCCAGGGGCTGAATGGCTACACCTTC.

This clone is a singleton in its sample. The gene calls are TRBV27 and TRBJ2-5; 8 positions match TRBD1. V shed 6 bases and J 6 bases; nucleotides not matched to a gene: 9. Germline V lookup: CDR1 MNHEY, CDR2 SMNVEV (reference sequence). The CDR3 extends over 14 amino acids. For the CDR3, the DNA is TGTGCCAGCAGCAAAGTCGACAGGGGACAGACCCAGTACTTC. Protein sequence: CASSKVDRGQTQYF.

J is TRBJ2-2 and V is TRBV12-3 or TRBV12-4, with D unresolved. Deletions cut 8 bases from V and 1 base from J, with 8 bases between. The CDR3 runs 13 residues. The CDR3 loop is CASSPGNTGELFF. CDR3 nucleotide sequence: TGTGCCAGCTCCCCGGGGAACACCGGGGAGCTGTTTTTT.

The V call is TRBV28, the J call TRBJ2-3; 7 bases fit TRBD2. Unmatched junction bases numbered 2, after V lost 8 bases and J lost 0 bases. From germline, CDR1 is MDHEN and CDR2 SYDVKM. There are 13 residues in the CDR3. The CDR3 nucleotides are TGTGCCAGCGGGGGGGTCAGCACAGATACGCAGTATTTT. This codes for CASGGVSTDTQYF.

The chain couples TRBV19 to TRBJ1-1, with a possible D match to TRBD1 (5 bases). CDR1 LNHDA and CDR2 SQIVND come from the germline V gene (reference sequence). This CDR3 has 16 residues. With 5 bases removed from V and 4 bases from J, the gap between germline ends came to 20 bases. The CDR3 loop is CASSLNRDPGGTEAFF. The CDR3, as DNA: TGTGCCAGTAGTTTAAACCGGGACCCCGGGGGCACTGAAGCTTTCTTT. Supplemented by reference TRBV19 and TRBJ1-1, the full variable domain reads DGGITQSPKYLFRKEGQNVTLSCEQNLNHDAMYWYRQDPGQGLRLIYYSQIVNDFQKGDIAEGYSVSREKKESFPLTVTSAQKNPTAFYLCASSLNRDPGGTEAFFGQGTRLTVV.

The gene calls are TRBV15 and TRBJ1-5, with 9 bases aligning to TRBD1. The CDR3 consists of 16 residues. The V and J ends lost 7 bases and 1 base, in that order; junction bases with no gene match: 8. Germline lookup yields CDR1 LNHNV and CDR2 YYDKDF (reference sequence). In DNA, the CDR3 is TGTGCCACCAACCGGGACAGGGTAAGAAGCAATCAGCCCCAGCATTTT. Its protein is CATNRDRVRSNQPQHF.

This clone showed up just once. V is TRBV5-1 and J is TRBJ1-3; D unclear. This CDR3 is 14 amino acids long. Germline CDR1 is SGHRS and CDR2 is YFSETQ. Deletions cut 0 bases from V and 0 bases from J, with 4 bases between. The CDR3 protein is CASSLVSSGNTIYF. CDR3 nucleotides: TGCGCCAGCAGCTTGGTGAGCTCTGGAAACACCATATATTTT.

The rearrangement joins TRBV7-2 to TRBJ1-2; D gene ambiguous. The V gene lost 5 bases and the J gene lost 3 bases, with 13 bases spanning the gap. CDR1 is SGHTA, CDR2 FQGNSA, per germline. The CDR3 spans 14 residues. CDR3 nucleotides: TGTGCCAGCAGCGGCAGCGGGGTGGACTATGGCTACACCTTC. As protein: CASSGSGVDYGYTF.

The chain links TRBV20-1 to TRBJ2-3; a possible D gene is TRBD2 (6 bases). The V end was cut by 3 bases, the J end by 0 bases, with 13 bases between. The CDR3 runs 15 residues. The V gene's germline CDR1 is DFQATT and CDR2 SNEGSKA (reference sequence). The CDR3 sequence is CSASSYGGSTDTQYF. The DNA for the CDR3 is TGCAGTGCTAGTTCGTACGGGGGTAGCACAGATACGCAGTATTTT.

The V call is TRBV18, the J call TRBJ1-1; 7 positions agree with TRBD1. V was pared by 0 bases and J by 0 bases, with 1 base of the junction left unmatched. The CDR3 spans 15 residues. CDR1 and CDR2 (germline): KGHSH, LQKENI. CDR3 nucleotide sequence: TGTGCCAGCTCACCACCGACAGGGATGAACACTGAAGCTTTCTTT. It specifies CASSPPTGMNTEAFF. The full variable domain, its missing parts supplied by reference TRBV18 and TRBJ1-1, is NAGVMQNPRHLVRRRGQEARLRCSPMKGHSHVYWYRQLPEEGLKFMVYLQKENIIDESGMPKERFSAEFPKEGPSILRIQQVVRGDSAAYFCASSPPTGMNTEAFFGQGTRLTVV.

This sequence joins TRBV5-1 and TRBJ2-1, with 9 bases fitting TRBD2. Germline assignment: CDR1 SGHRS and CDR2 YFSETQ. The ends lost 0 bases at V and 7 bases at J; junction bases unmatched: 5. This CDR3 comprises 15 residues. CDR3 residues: CASSLEAGGYNEQFF. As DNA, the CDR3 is TGCGCCAGCAGCTTGGAAGCGGGAGGATATAATGAGCAGTTCTTC.

CDR3 sequence: CASSLGAGAETEAFF. DNA of the CDR3: TGCGCCAGCAGCTTGGGTGCGGGGGCTGAGACTGAAGCTTTCTTT. This chain connects TRBV5-1 to TRBJ1-1, with D possibly matching TRBD1 (6 bases). Germline V gene lookup returns CDR1 SGHRS and CDR2 YFSETQ. The CDR3 length is 15 residues. The germline V and J ends were trimmed by 0 bases and 5 bases, with 14 bases remaining between them. The entire variable domain, with the rest obtained from reference TRBV5-1 and TRBJ1-1, is as follows: KAGVTQTPRYLIKTRGQQVTLSCSPISGHRSVSWYQQTPGQGLQFLFEYFSETQRNKGNFPGRFSGRQFSNSRSEMNVSTLELGDSALYLCASSLGAGAETEAFFGQGTRLTVV.

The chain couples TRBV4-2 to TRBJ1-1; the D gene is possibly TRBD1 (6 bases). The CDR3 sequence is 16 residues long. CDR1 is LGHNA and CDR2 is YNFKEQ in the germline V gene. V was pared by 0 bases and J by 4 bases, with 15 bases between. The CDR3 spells CASSQDGPAGATEAFF. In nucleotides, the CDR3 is TGTGCCAGCAGCCAAGATGGACCCGCAGGGGCCACTGAAGCTTTCTTT.

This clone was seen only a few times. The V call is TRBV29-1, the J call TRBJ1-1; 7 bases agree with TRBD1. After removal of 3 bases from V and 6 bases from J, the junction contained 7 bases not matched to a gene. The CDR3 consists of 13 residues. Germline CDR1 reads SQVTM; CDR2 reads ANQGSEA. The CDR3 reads CSVDFWDSSEAFF. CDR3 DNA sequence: TGCAGCGTTGACTTTTGGGACAGCTCTGAAGCTTTCTTT. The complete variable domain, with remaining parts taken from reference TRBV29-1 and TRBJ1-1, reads SAVISQKPSRDICQRGTSLTIQCQVDSQVTMMFWYRQQPGQSLTLIATANQGSEATYESGFVIDKFPISRPNLTFSTLTVSNMSPEDSSIYLCSVDFWDSSEAFFGQGTRLTVV.

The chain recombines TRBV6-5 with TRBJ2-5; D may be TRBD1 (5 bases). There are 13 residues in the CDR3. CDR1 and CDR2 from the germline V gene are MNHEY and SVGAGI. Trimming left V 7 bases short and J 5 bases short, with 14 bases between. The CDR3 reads CASTGLSLETQYF. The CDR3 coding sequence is TGTGCCAGCACAGGGTTGTCCCTGGAGACCCAGTACTTC.

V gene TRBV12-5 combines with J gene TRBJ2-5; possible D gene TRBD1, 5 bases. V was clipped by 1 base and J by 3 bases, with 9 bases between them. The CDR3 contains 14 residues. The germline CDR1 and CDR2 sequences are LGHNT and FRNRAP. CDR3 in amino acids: CASGLGRVEETQYF. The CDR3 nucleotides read TGTGCTAGTGGTTTGGGCAGGGTGGAAGAGACCCAGTACTTC.